This T cell receptor (beta chain) was captured in a study of CD8 T cells in Susac syndrome (dated by TCRdb to 2018 to 2020). Concerning the study at large: The study used repertoire sequencing to test whether antigen drove CD8+ T cell activation and differentiation in Susac syndrome. CD8+ T cell repertoire clonality was compared between approximately 12 healthy donors, about 14 Susac syndrome patients and 15 multiple sclerosis patients. Study-wide conclusions, independent of this receptor: The study acknowledged that relatively few individuals were included in the TCR sequencing and HLA analysis.

RNA was extracted using the RNeasy kit, and 0.5 to 1 microgram was reverse transcribed with random hexamers. TCR beta CDR3 regions were amplified with the immunoSEQ multiplex PCR assay covering 54 Vbeta and 13 Jbeta segments. To correct PCR amplification bias, a synthetic template baseline was used for both primer optimization and computational correction. Per the original workflow: Reads were annotated to V, D and J genes according to IMGT and were analyzed with immunoSEQ Analyzer, with only productive sequences retained. Clonality was computed as one minus Shannon entropy normalized by log2 of the number of productive unique sequences. For each patient and control, public and private clones were evaluated within the 100 most prevalent clones. Susac-specific clones were defined as absent from healthy and MS cohorts, around 970 published viral clones and other ImmuneACCESS disease sequences. Through fastp at Q25 and MiXCR, TCRdb rebuilt clones from the public reads, retaining in-frame beta chains. Identical CDR3 proteins give one entry, which carries the most common genes and DNA. TCRdb's processing, not the authors', yielded these V and J calls. The sample table records around 280,000 distinct CDR3 sequences; roughly 85% of these occur just once. Approximately 0.11% of the sample is taken by the ten largest.

From a lookup of the germline V gene (reference sequence), CDR1 and CDR2 are MNHEY and SMNVEV. The V end loses 6 bases and the J end loses 0 bases, and a stretch of 12 bases separates them. Measured from the cysteine to the phenylalanine, the CDR3 is 15 residues long. The entry retains the CDR3 DNA only, 45 bases that are in frame from base 1. Peripheral blood CD8+ and CD4+ T cells from healthy donors, Susac syndrome patients and multiple sclerosis patients were profiled by high-throughput TCR beta sequencing. The multiple sclerosis controls were treatment-naive patients who had stable or active relapsing-remitting disease and met the revised McDonald criteria. CD8+ TEMRA cells were enriched by FACS, while bulk CD8+ and CD4+ T cells were purified by magnetic negative isolation. Blood was collected in EDTA tubes and processed within 24 hours, with PBMCs isolated through density gradient centrifugation. PBMCs destined for TCR sequencing were cryopreserved in liquid nitrogen and later thawed in a 37 °C water bath. Purity of sorted or isolated CD4+, CD8+ and CD8+ TEMRA cells was at least 90%.

Regarding this clonotype: Its antigen is still unknown. It has no much larger one-base neighbor in the sample; base qualities were not kept.

The TCR sequence derives from a human donor with multiple sclerosis. Sample: CD8+ T cells from PBMCs. The rearrangement joined TRBV27 to TRBJ2-1; the D gene cannot be resolved reliably. The CDR3 reads CASSPFGNSYNEQFF. The sequenced DNA is TGTGCCAGCAGCCCTTTTGGCAACTCCTACAATGAGCAGTTCTTC.